The rows below give T cell receptor beta chains drawn from one sample of a study of blood T cell repertoires in COVID-19. Sequencing was performed with immunoSEQ multiplex PCR; in TCRdb, only in-frame clones are kept and a portion is missing. The data show under 300,000 clones, with 70% to 90% seen just once and less than 4% held by the top ten. Material: PBMCs or T cells enriched from blood (not recorded which). These receptors were taken from a woman aged 40-49 years with acute COVID-19. The CDR3 runs from the conserved cysteine through the conserved F or W.

TRBJ2-3 | 16 | TRBV5-1 | CASSLMLVGATDTQYF
TRBJ2-5 | 17 | TRBV7-9 | CASSSSLRAGGKETQYF
TRBJ2-3 | 15 | TRBV9 | CASSKLAGGGDTQYF
TRBJ2-2 | 15 | TRBV6-5 | CASRRVRLAGGELFF
TRBJ2-1 | 20 | TRBV7-7 | CASSLGPTSGALTSYNEQFF
TRBJ2-3 | 14 | TRBV11-3 | CASSLETFPNTQYF
TRBJ1-5 | 15 | TRBV15 | CATSRGTGNNRPQHF
TRBJ2-5 | 13 | TRBV7-8 | CASSLDRGETQYF
TRBJ2-5 | 15 | TRBV14 | CASSQDRGRLETQYF
TRBJ1-2 | 14 | TRBV6-1 | CASSESTGGTGYTF
TRBJ2-1 | 16 | TRBV15 | CATSINGTSGRNEQFF
TRBJ2-2 | 16 | TRBV5-5 | CASSGQARLVSGELFF
TRBJ1-1 | 14 | TRBV6-5 | CASSYYSKNTEAFF
TRBJ2-2 | 14 | TRBV5-1 | CASSLELSSGELFF
TRBJ2-7 | 16 | TRBV9 | CASSVEPVRGNYEQYF
TRBJ2-5 | 13 | TRBV5-1 | CASSSHFGETQYF
TRBJ2-5 | 15 | TRBV7-9 | CASSSAGQGWETQYF
TRBJ1-5 | 17 | TRBV4-1 | CASSQDTQVRSNQPQHF
TRBJ1-4 | 14 | TRBV5-1 | CASSLDTGEEKLFF
TRBJ2-7 | 16 | TRBV6-1 | CASSEILWDRTYEQYF
TRBJ1-2 | 16 | TRBV7-9 | CASSPRGQGLGLGYTF
TRBJ2-1 | 16 | TRBV2 | CASSPYRASSYNEQFF
TRBJ1-4 | 15 | TRBV7-8 | CASSLVRQNFEKLFF
TRBJ2-7 | 17 | TRBV4-1 | CASSQELVREGRYEQYF
TRBJ2-7 | 15 | TRBV18 | CASSPSQKSSYEQYF
TRBJ2-1 | 17 | TRBV9 | CASSPRGGQGANNEQFF
TRBJ2-7 | 14 | TRBV18 | CASSPAGTGYEQYF
TRBJ1-2 | 10 | TRBV6-5 | CALLEAGYTF
TRBJ1-1 | 13 | TRBV19 | CASSIGQNTEAFF
TRBJ2-6 | 16 | TRBV30 | CAWNFGGVSGANVLTF
TRBJ2-7 | 15 | TRBV11-3 | CASSGEGVGSYEQYF
TRBJ1-6 | 13 | TRBV5-1 | CASPSSRVAPLHF
TRBJ1-1 | 17 | TRBV11-3 | CASSLSGQRGRNTEAFF